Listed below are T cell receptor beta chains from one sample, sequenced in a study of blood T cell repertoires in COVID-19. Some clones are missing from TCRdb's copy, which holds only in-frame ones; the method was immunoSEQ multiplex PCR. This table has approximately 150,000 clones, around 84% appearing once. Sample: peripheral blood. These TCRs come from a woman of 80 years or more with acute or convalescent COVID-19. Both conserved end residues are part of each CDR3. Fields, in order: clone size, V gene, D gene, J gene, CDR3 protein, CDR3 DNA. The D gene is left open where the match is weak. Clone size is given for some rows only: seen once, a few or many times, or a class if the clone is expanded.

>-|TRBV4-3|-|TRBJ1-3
CASSYNGGSGNTIYF
TGCGCCAGCAGCTACAACGGGGGCTCTGGAAACACCATATATTTT
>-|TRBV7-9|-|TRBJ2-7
CASSNRYYEQYF
TGTGCCAGCAGCAATCGGTACTACGAGCAGTACTTC
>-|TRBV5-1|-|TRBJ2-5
CASSLALRRGVRETQYF
TGCGCCAGCAGCTTGGCCCTGAGGAGGGGCGTTAGGGAGACCCAGTACTTC
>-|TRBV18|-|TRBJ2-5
CASSSRASQETQYF
TGTGCCAGCTCATCACGGGCGAGCCAAGAGACCCAGTACTTC
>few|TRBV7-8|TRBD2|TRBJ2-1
CASSFSESGLLAGGSSYNEQFF
TGTGCCAGCAGCTTCTCCGAGAGTGGTTTACTAGCGGGAGGGAGCTCCTACAATGAGCAGTTCTTC
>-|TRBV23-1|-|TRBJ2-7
CASSRDSTHGPGEQYF
TGCGCCAGCAGTCGTGACTCCACCCATGGTCCGGGCGAGCAGTACTTC
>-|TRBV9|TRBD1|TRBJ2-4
CASSSRDSPYQYF
TGTGCCAGCAGCTCCCGGGACAGCCCGTATCAGTACTTC
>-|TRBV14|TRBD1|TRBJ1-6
CASSQEWDRSLLIYNSPLHF
TGTGCCAGCAGCCAAGAGTGGGACAGAAGTTTACTCATTTATAATTCACCCCTCCACTTT
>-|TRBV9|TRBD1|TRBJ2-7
CASSPRGQGNYEQYF
TGTGCCAGCAGCCCGCGAGGACAGGGTAACTACGAGCAGTACTTC
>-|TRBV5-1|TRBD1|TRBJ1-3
CASSLAGQADTIYF
TGCGCCAGCAGCTTGGCGGGACAGGCAGACACCATATATTTT
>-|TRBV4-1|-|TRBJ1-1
CASSQEPGTEAFF
TGCGCCAGCAGCCAAGAACCGGGCACTGAAGCTTTCTTT